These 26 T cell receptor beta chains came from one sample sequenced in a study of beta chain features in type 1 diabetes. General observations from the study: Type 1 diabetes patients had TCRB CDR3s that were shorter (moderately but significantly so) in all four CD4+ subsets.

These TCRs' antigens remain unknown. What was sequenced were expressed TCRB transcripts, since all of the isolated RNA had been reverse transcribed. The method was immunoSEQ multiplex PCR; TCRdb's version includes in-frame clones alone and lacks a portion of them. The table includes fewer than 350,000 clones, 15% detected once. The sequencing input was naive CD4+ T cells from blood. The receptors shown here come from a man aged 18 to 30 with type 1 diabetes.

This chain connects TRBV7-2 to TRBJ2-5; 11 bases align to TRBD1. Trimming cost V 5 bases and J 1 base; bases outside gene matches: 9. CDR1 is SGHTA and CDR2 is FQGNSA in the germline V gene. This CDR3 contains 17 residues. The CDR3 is CASSETGTGGFQETQYF. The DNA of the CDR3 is TGTGCCAGCAGCGAAACTGGGACAGGGGGATTCCAAGAGACCCAGTACTTC.

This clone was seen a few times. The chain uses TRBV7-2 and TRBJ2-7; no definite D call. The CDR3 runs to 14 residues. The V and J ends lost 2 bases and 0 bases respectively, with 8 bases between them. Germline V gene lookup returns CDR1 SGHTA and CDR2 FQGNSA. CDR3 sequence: CASSLIPVSYEQYF. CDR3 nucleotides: TGTGCCAGCAGCTTAATTCCGGTCTCCTACGAGCAGTACTTC.

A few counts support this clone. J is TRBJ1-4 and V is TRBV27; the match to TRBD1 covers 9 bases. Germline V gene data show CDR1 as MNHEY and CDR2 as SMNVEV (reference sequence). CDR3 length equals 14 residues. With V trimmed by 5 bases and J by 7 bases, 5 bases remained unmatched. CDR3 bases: TGTGCCAGCAGTCCAGGGACAGGGCCTGAAAAACTGTTTTTT. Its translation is CASSPGTGPEKLFF.

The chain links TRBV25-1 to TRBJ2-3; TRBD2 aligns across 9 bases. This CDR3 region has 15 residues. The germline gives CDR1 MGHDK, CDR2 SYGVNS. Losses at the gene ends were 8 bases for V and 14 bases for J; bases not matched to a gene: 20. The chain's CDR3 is CASAQNQGLAPARYF. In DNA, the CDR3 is TGTGCCAGCGCCCAGAATCAAGGACTAGCGCCGGCTCGGTATTTT.

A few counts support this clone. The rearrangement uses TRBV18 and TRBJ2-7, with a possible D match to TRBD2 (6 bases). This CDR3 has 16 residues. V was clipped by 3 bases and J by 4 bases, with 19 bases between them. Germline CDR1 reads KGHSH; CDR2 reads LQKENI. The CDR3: CASSPNARGVLYEQYF. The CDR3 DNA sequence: TGTGCCAGCTCACCCAATGCTCGCGGGGTACTGTACGAGCAGTACTTC.

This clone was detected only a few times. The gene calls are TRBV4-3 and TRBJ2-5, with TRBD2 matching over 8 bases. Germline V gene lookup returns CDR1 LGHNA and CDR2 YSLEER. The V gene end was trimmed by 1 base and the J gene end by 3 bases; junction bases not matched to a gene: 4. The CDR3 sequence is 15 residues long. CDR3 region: CASSQVAGKKETQYF. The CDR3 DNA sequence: TGCGCCAGCAGCCAAGTAGCGGGGAAAAAAGAGACCCAGTACTTC.

The CDR3 region has the DNA TGTGCCAGCACCGACAGCTCTGGGGCCAACGTCCTGACTTTC. This codes for CASTDSSGANVLTF. The chain carries TRBV6-5 and TRBJ2-6, with TRBD1 as a possible D gene (5 bases). V lost 7 bases and J 0 bases, leaving 7 bases between the germline ends. Germline CDR1 is MNHEY and CDR2 is SVGAGI. The CDR3 is 14 residues long.

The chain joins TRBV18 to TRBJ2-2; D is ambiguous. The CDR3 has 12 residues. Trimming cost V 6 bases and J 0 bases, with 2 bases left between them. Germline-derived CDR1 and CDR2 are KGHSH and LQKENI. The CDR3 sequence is CASSTNTGELFF. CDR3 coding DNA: TGTGCCAGCTCTACGAACACCGGGGAGCTGTTTTTT.

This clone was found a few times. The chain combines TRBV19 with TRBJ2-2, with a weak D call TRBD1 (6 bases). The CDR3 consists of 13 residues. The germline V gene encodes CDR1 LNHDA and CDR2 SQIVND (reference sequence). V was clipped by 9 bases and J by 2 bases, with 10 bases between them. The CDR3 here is CASGQINTGELFF. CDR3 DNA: TGTGCCAGCGGACAGATTAACACCGGGGAGCTGTTTTTT. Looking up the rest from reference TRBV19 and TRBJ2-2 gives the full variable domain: DGGITQSPKYLFRKEGQNVTLSCEQNLNHDAMYWYRQDPGQGLRLIYYSQIVNDFQKGDIAEGYSVSREKKESFPLTVTSAQKNPTAFYLCASGQINTGELFFGEGSRLTVL.

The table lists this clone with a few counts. The CDR3 loop is CASSKDWEGGYTF. For the CDR3, the DNA is TGTGCCAGCAGTAAGGACTGGGAGGGTGGCTACACCTTC. This chain links TRBV27 with TRBJ1-2; D unresolved. The CDR3 loop spans 13 amino acids. Trimming removed 5 bases from V and 7 bases from J, with 14 bases in between. CDR1 and CDR2 from the germline V gene are MNHEY and SMNVEV (reference sequence).

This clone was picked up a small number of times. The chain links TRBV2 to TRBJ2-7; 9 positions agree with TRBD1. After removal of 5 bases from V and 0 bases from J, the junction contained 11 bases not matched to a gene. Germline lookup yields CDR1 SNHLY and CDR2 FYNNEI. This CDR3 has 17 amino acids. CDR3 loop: CASSLDRGFQGSYEQYF. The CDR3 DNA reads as TGTGCCAGCAGTTTGGACAGGGGATTCCAAGGCTCCTACGAGCAGTACTTC. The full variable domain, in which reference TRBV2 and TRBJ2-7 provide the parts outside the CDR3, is EPEVTQTPSHQVTQMGQEVILRCVPISNHLYFYWYRQILGQKVEFLVSFYNNEISEKSEIFDDQFSVERPDGSNFTLKIRSTKLEDSAMYFCASSLDRGFQGSYEQYFGPGTRLTVT.

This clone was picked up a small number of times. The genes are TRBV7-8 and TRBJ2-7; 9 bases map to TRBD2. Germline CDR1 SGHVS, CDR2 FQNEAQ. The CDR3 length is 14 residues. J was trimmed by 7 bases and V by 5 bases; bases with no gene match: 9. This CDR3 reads CASSRGELAGEQYF. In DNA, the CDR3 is TGTGCCAGCAGCCGGGGGGAGCTAGCGGGAGAGCAGTACTTC.

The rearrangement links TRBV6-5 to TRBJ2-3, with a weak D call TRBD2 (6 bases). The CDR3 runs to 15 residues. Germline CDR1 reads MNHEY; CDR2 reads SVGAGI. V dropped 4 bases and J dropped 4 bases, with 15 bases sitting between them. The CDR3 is CASSLVGGVADTQYF. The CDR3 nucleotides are TGTGCCAGCAGTTTGGTGGGAGGAGTTGCAGATACGCAGTATTTT.

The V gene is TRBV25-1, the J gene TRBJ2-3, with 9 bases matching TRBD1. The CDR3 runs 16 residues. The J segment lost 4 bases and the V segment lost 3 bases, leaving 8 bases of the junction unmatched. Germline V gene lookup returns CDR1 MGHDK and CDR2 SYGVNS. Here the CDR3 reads CASSDPGTGSPDTQYF. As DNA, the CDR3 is TGTGCCAGCAGTGATCCCGGGACAGGGTCCCCAGATACGCAGTATTTT.

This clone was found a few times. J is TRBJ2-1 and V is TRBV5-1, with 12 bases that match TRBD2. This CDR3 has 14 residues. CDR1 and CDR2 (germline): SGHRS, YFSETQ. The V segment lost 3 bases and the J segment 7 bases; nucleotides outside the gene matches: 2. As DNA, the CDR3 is TGCGCCAGCAGCTCCGGGACTAGCGGGAATGAGCAGTTCTTC. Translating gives CASSSGTSGNEQFF.

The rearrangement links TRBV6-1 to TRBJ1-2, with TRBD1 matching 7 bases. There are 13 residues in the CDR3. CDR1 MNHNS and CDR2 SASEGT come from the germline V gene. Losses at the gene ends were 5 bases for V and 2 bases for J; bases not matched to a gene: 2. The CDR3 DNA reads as TGTGCCAGCAGTAGGGACAGAAACTATGGCTACACCTTC. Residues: CASSRDRNYGYTF.

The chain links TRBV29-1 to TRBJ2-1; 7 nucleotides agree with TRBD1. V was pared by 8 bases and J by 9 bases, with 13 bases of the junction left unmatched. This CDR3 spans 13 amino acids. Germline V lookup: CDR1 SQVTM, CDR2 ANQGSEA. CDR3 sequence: CSLKGAGSSEQFF. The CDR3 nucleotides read TGCAGCCTCAAGGGGGCAGGGAGTAGTGAGCAGTTCTTC.

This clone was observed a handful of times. The CDR3 region has the DNA TGTGCCAGCAGCGGGACTAGCGGGGGGGACATTCAGTACTTC. It is translated as CASSGTSGGDIQYF. This chain links TRBV5-6 with TRBJ2-4; 16 nucleotides match TRBD2. Per germline, CDR1 SGHDT and CDR2 YYEEEE. The CDR3 has 14 residues. Trimming removed 4 bases from V and 8 bases from J; junction bases left unmatched: 0.

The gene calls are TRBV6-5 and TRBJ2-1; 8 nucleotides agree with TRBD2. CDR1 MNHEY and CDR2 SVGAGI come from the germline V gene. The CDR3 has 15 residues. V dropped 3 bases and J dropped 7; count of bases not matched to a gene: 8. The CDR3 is CASSYYGRGRNEQFF. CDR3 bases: TGTGCCAGCAGTTATTACGGACGCGGGAGGAATGAGCAGTTCTTC.

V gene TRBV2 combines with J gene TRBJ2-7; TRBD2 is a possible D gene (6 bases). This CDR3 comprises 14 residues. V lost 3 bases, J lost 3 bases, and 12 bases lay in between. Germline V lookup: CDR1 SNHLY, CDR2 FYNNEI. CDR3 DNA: TGTGCCAGCAGTGAGTACCGGGAGAACTACGAGCAGTACTTC. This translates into CASSEYRENYEQYF.

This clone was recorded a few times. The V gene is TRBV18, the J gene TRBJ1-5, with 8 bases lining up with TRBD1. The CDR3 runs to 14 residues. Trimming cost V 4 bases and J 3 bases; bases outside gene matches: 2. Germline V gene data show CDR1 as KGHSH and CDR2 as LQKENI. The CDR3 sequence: CASSRQGNNQPQHF. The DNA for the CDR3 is TGTGCCAGCTCACGACAGGGGAACAATCAGCCCCAGCATTTT.

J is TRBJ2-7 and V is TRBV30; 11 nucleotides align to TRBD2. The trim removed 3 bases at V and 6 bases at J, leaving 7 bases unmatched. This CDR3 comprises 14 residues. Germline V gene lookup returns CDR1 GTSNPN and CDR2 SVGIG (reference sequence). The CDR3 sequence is CAWRIAGGSGEQYF. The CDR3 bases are TGTGCCTGGAGGATAGCGGGAGGGAGTGGCGAGCAGTACTTC.

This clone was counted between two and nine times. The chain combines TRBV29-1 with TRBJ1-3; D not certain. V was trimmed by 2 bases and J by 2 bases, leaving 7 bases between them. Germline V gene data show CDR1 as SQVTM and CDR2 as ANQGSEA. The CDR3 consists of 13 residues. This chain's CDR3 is CSVEWQTGNTIYF. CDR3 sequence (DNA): TGCAGCGTTGAATGGCAGACTGGAAACACCATATATTTT.

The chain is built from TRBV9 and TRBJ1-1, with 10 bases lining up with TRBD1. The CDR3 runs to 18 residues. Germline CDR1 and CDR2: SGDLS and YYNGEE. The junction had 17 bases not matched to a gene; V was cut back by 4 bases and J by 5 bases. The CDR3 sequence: CASSPNDRGLGSTTEAFF. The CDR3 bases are TGTGCCAGCAGCCCTAACGACAGGGGGCTTGGGTCGACGACTGAAGCTTTCTTT.

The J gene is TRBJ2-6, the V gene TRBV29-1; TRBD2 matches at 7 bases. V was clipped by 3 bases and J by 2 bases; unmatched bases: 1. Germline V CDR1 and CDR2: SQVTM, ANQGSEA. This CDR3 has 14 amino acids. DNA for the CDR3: TGCAGCGTTGAGGGGGGGACTGGGGCCAACGTCCTGACTTTC. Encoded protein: CSVEGGTGANVLTF.

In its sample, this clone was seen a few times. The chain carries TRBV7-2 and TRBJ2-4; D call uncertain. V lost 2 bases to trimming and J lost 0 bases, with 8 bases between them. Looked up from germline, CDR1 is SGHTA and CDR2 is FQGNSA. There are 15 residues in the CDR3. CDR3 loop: CASSLIRLAKNIQYF. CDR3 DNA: TGTGCCAGCAGCTTAATCAGGCTAGCCAAAAACATTCAGTACTTC.